This T cell receptor (beta chain) was retrieved from a study of OX40 agonist ivuxolimab in advanced cancers. With regard to the full study: Ivuxolimab was an agonistic, fully human IgG2 monoclonal antibody directed against OX40 (CD134), a costimulatory receptor. Patients were allowed to have had prior anti-PD-1, anti-PD-L1 or anti-CTLA-4 therapy, and approximately 40% of the dose-escalation patients had been treated with checkpoint inhibitors. Peripheral TCRbeta sequencing aimed to test whether ivuxolimab altered TCR sequence diversity and caused clonal T-cell expansion. Three dose-escalation patients achieved partial responses, one with hepatocellular carcinoma and two with cutaneous melanoma. In the dose-escalation cohort, approximately 82% of patients were male, and the mean age was 60 years with a range of roughly 20 to 85. Of the approximately 54 patients in dose escalation, around 20 had hepatocellular carcinoma, some 15 had melanoma, 9 had renal cell carcinoma and 9 had head and neck cancer. The paper reports the monotherapy dose-escalation portion (N ≈ 50 patients) of the phase I ivuxolimab trial. Intravenous ivuxolimab was administered to patients every 2 weeks at six dose levels: 0.01, 0.1, 0.3, 1.5, 3 and 10 mg/kg. General conclusions and limits of the study: Low levels of normalized T-cell clonal expansion were also seen in some patients who did not respond. In the 0.1-3.0 mg/kg groups, partial responders had among the lowest normalized peripheral clonal expansion, particularly in CD8+ T cells. At doses of 0.1 to 3.0 mg/kg, clonal expansion of both CD4+ and CD8+ blood T cells was observed from baseline to week 6. Which antigens the clonally expanded peripheral T cells were specific for was not determined. After ivuxolimab, CD8+ T cells had more expanded clones than CD4+ T cells on average.

To sequence the TCRbeta CDR3 region, genomic DNA was isolated from the sorted cells. The immunoSEQ Assay was used to sequence the TCRbeta CDR3 regions. Imported from immuneACCESS, the table was reduced by TCRdb to in-frame sequences with V and J called. These copies leave out some clones; in studies compared against another copy, an unresolved V gene accounts for under half, and the cause of the remainder is not known. The sample table records tens of thousands of clones; over 80% of these occur just once. Around 0.84% of the sample is held by the ten biggest clonotypes. Patients with autoimmune disease history or receiving systemic immunosuppression were excluded from the trial. Peripheral blood for TCR sequencing was collected from all dose cohorts at baseline, on cycle 4 day 1, and on cycle 7 day 1. Samples were obtained from an open-label, multicenter, first-in-human phase I dose-escalation trial of ivuxolimab. Adults with locally advanced or metastatic head and neck squamous cell, hepatocellular, melanoma or renal cell carcinoma were enrolled in the trial. CD4+ and CD8+ T cells were sorted separately from peripheral blood before TCR sequencing.

About this clone itself: What this receptor recognizes is not known. No much larger clone exists at a distance of one base, and base qualities are not known.

According to the germline V gene, CDR1 reads SGDLS and CDR2 reads YYNGEE. V is trimmed back by 1 base and J by 4 bases, and the junction contains 4 bases that no gene match accounts for. The CDR3 contains 15 residues, cysteine and phenylalanine counted. Only the CDR3 DNA is retained, 45 bases long and in frame from the first base. The sequence derives from an adult with an advanced solid tumor such as melanoma, head and neck, liver or kidney cancer. The sequencing used CD4+ or CD8+ T cells sorted from blood, collected in a trial of the OX40 agonist ivuxolimab. In this chain, TRBV9 is recombined with TRBJ2-1; TRBD2 matches 8 bases in the middle. The sequenced DNA is TGTGCCAGCAGCGTACTAGCGGGCACATACAATGAGCAGTTCTTC. It specifies CASSVLAGTYNEQFF.